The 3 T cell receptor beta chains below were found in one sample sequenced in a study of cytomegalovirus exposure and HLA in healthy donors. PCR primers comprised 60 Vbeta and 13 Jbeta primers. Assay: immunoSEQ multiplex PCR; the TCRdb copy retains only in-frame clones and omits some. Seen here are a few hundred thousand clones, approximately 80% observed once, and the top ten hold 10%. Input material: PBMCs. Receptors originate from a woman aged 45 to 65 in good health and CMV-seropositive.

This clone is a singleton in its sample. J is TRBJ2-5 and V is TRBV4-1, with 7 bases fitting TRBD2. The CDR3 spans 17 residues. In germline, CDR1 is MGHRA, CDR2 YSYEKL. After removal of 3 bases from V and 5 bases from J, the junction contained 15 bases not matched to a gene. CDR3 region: CASSQSPFRTSLETQYF. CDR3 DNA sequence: TGCGCCAGCAGCCAGAGCCCCTTCCGGACTAGTCTGGAGACCCAGTACTTC.

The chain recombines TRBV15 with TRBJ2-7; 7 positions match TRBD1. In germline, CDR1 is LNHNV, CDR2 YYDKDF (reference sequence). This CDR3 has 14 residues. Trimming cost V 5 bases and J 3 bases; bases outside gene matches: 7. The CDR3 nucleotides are TGTGCCACCAGCGCCTCCGGGACAGTCTACGAGCAGTACTTC. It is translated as CATSASGTVYEQYF.

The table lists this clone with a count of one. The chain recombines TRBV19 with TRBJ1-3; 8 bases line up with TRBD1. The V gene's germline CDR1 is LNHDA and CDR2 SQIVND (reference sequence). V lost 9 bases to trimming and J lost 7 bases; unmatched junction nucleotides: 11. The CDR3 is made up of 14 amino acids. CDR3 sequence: CASRVRQGMNTIYF. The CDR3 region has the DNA TGTGCCAGCCGGGTGAGACAGGGGATGAACACCATATATTTT.